The T cell receptor beta chain under discussion was sequenced for a study of cytotoxic CD8 clonotypes in ibrutinib-treated CLL. The overall study: Partial responses numbered roughly 25 and complete responses 2; after a median around 68 months, approximately 14 stayed remitted and 12 progressed.

Remarks on this clone: What it binds is unknown.

Measured with immunoSEQ multiplex PCR; TCRdb has only the in-frame clones, and not every one. The sample has a few hundred thousand clones; over 55% are singletons. General study findings and limits: Baseline-level clonality went beyond age-matched healthy donors and moved in step with circulating CD8+ T-cell counts. Public clonotypes, an uncommon group, contracted or remained stable on treatment.

The CDR3 consists of 15 residues. Trimming removed 5 bases from V and 4 bases from J; junction bases left unmatched: 6. Germline CDR1 reads SGHNT; CDR2 reads YYREEE (reference sequence). The receptor's source is a human donor with chronic lymphocytic leukemia. The material sequenced was PBMCs, taken after 36 months of ibrutinib treatment. This chain uses TRBV5-4 with TRBJ2-3; 11 bases are a match to TRBD2. CDR3 sequence reads: CASRSLAGGADTQYF. The CDR3 DNA sequence: TGTGCCAGCAGATCCTTAGCGGGAGGGGCAGATACGCAGTATTTT.